This T cell receptor beta chain appears in the sequencing data of a study of blood T cell repertoires in COVID-19. Study in general: Whether acute or convalescent, the COVID-19 samples came from the United States, Italy and Spain. From T cells, B-cell-depleted T cells, or PBMCs came the material, which was cDNA or gDNA.

This CDR3 is built from 15 residues. CDR1 GTSNPN and CDR2 SVGIG come from the germline V gene (reference sequence). Original processing methods: Amplification of reference gene primers was used by the study to estimate nucleated cell counts. Profiled with immunoSEQ multiplex PCR; TCRdb holds only in-frame clones, not every one. That table furnishes V, J and clone size, whereas the DNA furnished D and trimming. The sample yields 150,000 to 200,000 clones, 70% to 90% seen once. The chain uses TRBV30 and TRBJ2-1; D may be TRBD2 (6 bases). The sequence was collected from a man aged 35-49 years with active or convalescent COVID-19. The sequenced sample was peripheral blood. CDR3 bases: TGTGCGTGCACCCGTGGGGGGAAGGGATACAATGAGCAGTTCTTC. It specifies CACTRGGKGYNEQFF.